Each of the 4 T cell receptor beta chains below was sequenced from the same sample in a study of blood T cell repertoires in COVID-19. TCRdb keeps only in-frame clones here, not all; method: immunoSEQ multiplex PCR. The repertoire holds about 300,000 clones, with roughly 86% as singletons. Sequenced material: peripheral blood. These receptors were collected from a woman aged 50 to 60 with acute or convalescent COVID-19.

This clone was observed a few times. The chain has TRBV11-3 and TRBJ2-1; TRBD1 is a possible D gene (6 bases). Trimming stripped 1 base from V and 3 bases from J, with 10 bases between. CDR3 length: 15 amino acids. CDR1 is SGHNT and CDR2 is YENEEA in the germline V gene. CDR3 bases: TGTGCCAGCAGCTTAGGGGCAGGGGACTACAATGAGCAGTTCTTC. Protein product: CASSLGAGDYNEQFF. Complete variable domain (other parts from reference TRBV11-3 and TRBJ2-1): EAGVVQSPRYKIIEKKQPVAFWCNPISGHNTLYWYLQNLGQGPELLIRYENEEAVDDSQLPKDRFSAERLKGVDSTLKIQPAELGDSAVYLCASSLGAGDYNEQFFGPGTRLTVL.

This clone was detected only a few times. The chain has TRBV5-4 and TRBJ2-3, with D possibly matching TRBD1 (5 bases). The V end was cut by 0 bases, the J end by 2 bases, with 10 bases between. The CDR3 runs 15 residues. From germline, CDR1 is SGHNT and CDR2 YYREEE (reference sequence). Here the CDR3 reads CASSLGGPDTDTQYF. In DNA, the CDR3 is TGTGCCAGCAGCTTGGGGGGCCCAGACACAGATACGCAGTATTTT.

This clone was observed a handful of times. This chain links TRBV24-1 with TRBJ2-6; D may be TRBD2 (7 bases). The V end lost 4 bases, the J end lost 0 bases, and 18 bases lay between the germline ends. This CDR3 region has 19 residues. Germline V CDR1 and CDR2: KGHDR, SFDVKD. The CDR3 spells CATSDRDGGRSSGANVLTF. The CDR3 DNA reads TGTGCCACCAGTGACCGTGACGGGGGGCGCAGCTCTGGGGCCAACGTCCTGACTTTC.

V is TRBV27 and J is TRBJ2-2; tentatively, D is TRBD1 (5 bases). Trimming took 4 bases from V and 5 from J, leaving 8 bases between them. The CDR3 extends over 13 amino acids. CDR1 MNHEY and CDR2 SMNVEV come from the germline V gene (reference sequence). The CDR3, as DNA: TGTGCCAGCAGTTCCGGACATACCGGGGAGCTGTTTTTT. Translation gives CASSSGHTGELFF.